This TCR beta chain was observed in a study of blood T cell repertoires in COVID-19. Study-level information: COVID-19 samples from acute and convalescent phases originated in the United States, Italy and Spain. The analysed material was cDNA or gDNA that came from T cells, B-cell-depleted T cells, or PBMCs.

Trimming removed 1 base at V and 10 bases at J, with 14 bases between. Germline lookup yields CDR1 LGHNT and CDR2 FRNRAP. CDR3 size: 13 residues. The data were produced by immunoSEQ multiplex PCR, yet TCRdb's version contains in-frame clones alone and is incomplete. The sample yields 60,000 to 85,000 clones, around 75% seen once. This chain connects TRBV12-5 to TRBJ2-7; the D gene is possibly TRBD2 (6 bases). The TCR was taken from a man aged 65 to 79 with acute or convalescent COVID-19. Sample: peripheral blood. Here the CDR3 DNA reads TGTGCTAGTGGTTTGGAAGCGGGCACGGCACAGTACTTC. Its translation: CASGLEAGTAQYF.